The clone carrying this TCR beta chain has a count of ten or more. Its antigen remains unidentified. This sample was included in a study of T cells in Graves' hyperthyroidism and ophthalmopathy. Points from the study as a whole: Most expanded thyroid clonotypes above 0.001 recurred in blood.

Amplified TCR beta CDR3 regions came from RNA transcripts. When the TCR CDR3 underwent first-round RT-PCR, the HTBI primer set was used. TCRdb analysed the multiplex PCR reads with MiXCR anew, one entry per CDR3 protein. The table shows about 600,000 distinct CDR3 sequences, with about a sixth occurring only once. The V end was cut by 5 bases, the J end by 3 bases, with 11 bases between. The CDR3 is 13 residues long. In germline, CDR1 is SNHLY, CDR2 FYNNEI. The sample comprised blood. The gene calls are TRBV2 and TRBJ2-7, with D tentatively TRBD2 (5 bases). The TCR was taken from a woman aged 40-49 years with Graves' ophthalmopathy. CDR3 in amino acids: CASSLPGIYEQYF. CDR3 sequence (DNA): TGTGCCAGCAGTCTACCGGGGATCTACGAGCAGTACTTC.